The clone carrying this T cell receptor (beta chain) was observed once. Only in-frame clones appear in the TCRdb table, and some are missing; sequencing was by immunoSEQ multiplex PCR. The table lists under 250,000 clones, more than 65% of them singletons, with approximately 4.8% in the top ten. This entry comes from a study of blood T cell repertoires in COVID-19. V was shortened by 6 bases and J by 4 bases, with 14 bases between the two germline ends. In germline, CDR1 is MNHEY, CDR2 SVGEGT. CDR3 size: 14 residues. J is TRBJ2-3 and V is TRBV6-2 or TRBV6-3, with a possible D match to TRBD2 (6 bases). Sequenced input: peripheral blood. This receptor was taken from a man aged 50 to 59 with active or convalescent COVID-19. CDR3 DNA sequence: TGTGCCAGCAGCCGACTAGGAATGCCAGATACGCAGTATTTT. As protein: CASSRLGMPDTQYF.